The 2 T cell receptor beta chains presented below share a single source sample, sequenced in a study of cytomegalovirus exposure and HLA in healthy donors. PCR employed 60 Vbeta and 13 Jbeta primers. Generated by immunoSEQ multiplex PCR, the TCRdb table keeps only in-frame clones and is missing some. The table counts around 160,000 clones; roughly 1.6% lies in the top ten. Material for sequencing was PBMCs. The receptor set was obtained from a woman in her forties or fifties in good health and CMV-seronegative.

The V gene is TRBV6-5, the J gene TRBJ2-7; tentatively, D is TRBD1 (5 bases). There are 14 residues in the CDR3. Trimming removed 0 bases at V and 2 bases at J, with 8 bases between. The germline V gene encodes CDR1 MNHEY and CDR2 SVGAGI. CDR3 in amino acids: CASSYSPGPYEQYF. In DNA, the CDR3 is TGTGCCAGCAGTTACTCTCCAGGGCCCTACGAGCAGTACTTC.

The V gene is TRBV10-1, the J gene TRBJ1-1; 7 bases are a match to TRBD1. The CDR3 length is 11 residues. The germline CDR1 and CDR2 sequences are WNHNN and SYGVQD (reference sequence). V lost 6 bases, J lost 7 bases, and 2 bases stayed unmatched. CDR3 residues: CASRTGSEAFF. In DNA, the CDR3 is TGCGCCAGCAGGACAGGGAGTGAAGCTTTCTTT.